A single TCR beta chain is shown here with its context. V lost 0 bases to trimming and J lost 0 bases; unmatched junction nucleotides: 6. The CDR3 loop spans 18 amino acids. Germline assignment: CDR1 SGHRS and CDR2 YFSETQ. This specimen comes from a study of shared clonotypes between healthy human individuals. A roughly 220 ng quantity of DNA, tens of thousands of T cell genomes, went into the sorted-subset replicate PCRs. TCRdb's table, derived via immunoSEQ multiplex PCR, lists solely in-frame clones and lacks some. This repertoire shows 900,000 to 1,200,000 clones, around 78% found once; its top ten account for 0.6% to 0.7%. Investigators divided CD4+ cells into CD45RA+ naive and CD45RA-negative memory subsets.

The chain recombines TRBV5-1 with TRBJ1-4; 9 positions agree with TRBD1. The sequenced sample consisted of memory CD4+ T cells from PBMCs. Subset given: CD45RA-negative fraction. The source of this sequence is a man between 18 and 35 years old in good health. Some clones in this sample may be carry-over from other donors' samples. The CDR3 coding sequence is TGCGCCAGCAGCTTGGGACAGGGGGGACTTGCAACTAATGAAAAACTGTTTTTT. It codes for CASSLGQGGLATNEKLFF.